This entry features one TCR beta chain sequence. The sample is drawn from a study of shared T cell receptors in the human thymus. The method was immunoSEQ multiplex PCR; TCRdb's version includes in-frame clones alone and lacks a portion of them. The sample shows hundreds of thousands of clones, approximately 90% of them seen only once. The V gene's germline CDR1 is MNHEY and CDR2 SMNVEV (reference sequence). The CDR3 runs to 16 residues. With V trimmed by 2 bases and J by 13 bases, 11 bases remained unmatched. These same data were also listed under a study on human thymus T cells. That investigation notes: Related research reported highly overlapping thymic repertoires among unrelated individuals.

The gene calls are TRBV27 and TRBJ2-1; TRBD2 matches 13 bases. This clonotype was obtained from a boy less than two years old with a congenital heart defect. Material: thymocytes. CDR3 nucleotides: TGTGCCAGCAGTTTAGTTACTAGCGGGAGGGCCGGGTCCCAGTTCTTC. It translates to CASSLVTSGRAGSQFF.